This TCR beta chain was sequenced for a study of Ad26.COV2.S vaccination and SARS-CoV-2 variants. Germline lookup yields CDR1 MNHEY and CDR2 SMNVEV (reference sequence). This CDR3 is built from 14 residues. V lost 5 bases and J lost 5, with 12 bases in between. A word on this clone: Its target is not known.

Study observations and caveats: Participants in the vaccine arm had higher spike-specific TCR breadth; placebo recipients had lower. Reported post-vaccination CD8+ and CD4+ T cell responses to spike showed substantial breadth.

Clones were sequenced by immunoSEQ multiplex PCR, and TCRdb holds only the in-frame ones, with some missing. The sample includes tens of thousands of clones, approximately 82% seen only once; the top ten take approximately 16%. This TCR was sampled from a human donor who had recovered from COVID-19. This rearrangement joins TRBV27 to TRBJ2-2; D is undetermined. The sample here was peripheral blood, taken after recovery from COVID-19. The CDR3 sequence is CASSVTVGTGELFF. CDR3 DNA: TGTGCCAGCAGTGTCACCGTGGGTACCGGGGAGCTGTTTTTT.